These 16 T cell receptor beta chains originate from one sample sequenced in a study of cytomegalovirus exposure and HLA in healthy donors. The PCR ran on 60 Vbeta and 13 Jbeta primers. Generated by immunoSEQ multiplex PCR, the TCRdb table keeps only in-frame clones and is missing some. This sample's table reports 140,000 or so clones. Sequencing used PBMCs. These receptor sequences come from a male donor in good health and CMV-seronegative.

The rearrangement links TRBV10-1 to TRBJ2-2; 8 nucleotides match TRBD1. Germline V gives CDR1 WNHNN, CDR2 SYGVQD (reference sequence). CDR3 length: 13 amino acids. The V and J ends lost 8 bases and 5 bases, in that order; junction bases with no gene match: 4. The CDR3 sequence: CASGQGGTGELFF. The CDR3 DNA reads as TGCGCCAGCGGACAGGGAGGAACCGGGGAGCTGTTTTTT.

The CDR3 coding sequence is TGTGCCAGCAGCTTCGGGGGGACGGTATCCCATACGCAGTATTTT. It specifies CASSFGGTVSHTQYF. The chain carries TRBV11-2 and TRBJ2-3; 7 nucleotides line up with TRBD2. With V trimmed by 3 bases and J by 7 bases, 10 bases remained unmatched. The CDR3 covers 15 residues. In germline, CDR1 is SGHAT, CDR2 FQNNGV.

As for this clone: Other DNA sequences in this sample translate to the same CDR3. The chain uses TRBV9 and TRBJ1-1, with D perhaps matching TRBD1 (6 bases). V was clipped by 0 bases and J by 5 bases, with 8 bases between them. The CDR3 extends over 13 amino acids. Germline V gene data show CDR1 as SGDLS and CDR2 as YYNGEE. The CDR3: CASSVGGRTEAFF. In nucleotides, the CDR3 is TGTGCCAGCAGCGTAGGGGGGCGGACTGAAGCTTTCTTT.

The CDR3 coding sequence is TGTGCCAGTCACCGGACACCTTATAGCAATCAGCCCCAGCATTTT. Translated: CASHRTPYSNQPQHF. The chain has TRBV19 and TRBJ1-5; tentative D call: TRBD1 (5 bases). With 8 bases removed from V and 0 bases from J, the gap between germline ends came to 14 bases. The CDR3 runs to 15 residues. CDR1 and CDR2 from the germline V gene are LNHDA and SQIVND (reference sequence). Filled out from reference TRBV19 and TRBJ1-5, the complete variable domain reads DGGITQSPKYLFRKEGQNVTLSCEQNLNHDAMYWYRQDPGQGLRLIYYSQIVNDFQKGDIAEGYSVSREKKESFPLTVTSAQKNPTAFYLCASHRTPYSNQPQHFGDGTRLSIL.

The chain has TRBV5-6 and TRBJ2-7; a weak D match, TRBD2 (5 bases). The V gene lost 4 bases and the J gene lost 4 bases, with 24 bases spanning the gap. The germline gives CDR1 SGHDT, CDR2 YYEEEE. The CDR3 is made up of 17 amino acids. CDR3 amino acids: CASSGEGIRPTDYEQYF. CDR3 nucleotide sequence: TGTGCCAGCAGCGGCGAGGGTATCCGACCCACAGATTACGAGCAGTACTTC.

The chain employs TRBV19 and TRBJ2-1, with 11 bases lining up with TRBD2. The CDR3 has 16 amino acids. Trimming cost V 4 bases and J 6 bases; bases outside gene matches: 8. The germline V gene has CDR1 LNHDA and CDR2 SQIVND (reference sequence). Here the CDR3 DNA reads TGTGCCAGTAGTAGACCGGGACTAGCGGCCGTCAATGAGCAGTTCTTC. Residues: CASSRPGLAAVNEQFF.

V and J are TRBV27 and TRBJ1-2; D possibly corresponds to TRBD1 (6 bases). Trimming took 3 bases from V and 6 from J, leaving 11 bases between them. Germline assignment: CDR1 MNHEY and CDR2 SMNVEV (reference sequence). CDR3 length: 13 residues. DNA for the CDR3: TGTGCCAGCAGTTTCAACAGGGTAGATGGCTACACCTTC. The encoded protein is CASSFNRVDGYTF.

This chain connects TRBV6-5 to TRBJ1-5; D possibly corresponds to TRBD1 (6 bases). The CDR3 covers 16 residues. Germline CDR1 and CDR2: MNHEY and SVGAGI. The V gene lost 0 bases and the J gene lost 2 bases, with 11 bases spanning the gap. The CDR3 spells CASSYSRPGGNQPQHF. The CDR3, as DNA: TGTGCCAGCAGTTACTCGAGACCAGGGGGCAATCAGCCCCAGCATTTT.

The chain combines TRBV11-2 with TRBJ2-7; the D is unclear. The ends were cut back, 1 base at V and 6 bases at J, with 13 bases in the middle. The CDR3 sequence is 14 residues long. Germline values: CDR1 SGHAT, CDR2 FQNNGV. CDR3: CASSLGLVFSEQYF. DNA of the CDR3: TGTGCCAGCAGCTTAGGTCTAGTGTTCTCCGAGCAGTACTTC.

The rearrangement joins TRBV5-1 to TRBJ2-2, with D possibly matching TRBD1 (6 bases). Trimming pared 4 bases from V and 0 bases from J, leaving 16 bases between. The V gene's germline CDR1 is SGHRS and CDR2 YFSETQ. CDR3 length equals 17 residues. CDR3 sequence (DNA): TGCGCCAGCAGCCTGGTATTGGGACACTCGAACACCGGGGAGCTGTTTTTT. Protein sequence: CASSLVLGHSNTGELFF.

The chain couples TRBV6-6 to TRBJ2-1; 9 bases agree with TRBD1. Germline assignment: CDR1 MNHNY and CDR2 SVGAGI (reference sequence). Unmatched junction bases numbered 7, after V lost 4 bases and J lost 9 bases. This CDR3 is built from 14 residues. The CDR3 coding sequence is TGTGCCAGCAGTTCGGGACAGGGTGGTGGTGAGCAGTTCTTC. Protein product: CASSSGQGGGEQFF.

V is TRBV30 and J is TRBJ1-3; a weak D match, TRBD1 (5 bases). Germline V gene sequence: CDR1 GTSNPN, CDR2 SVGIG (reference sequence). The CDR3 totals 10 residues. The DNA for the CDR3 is TGTGCGGGGGAGGGTGACACCATATATTTT. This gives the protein CAGEGDTIYF.

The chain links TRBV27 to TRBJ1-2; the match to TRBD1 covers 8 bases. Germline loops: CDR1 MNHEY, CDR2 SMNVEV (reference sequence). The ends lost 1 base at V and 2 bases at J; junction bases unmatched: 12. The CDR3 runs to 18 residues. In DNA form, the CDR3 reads TGTGCCAGCAGTTTATACCCCGGACAGGGAAAAGCGAACTATGGCTACACCTTC. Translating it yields CASSLYPGQGKANYGYTF.

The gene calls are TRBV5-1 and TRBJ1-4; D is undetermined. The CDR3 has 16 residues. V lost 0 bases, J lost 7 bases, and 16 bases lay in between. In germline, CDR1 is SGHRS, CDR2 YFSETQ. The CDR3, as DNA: TGCGCCAGCAGCTTGGCCGGCCAGGCGGGTGGTGAAAAACTGTTTTTT. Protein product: CASSLAGQAGGEKLFF.

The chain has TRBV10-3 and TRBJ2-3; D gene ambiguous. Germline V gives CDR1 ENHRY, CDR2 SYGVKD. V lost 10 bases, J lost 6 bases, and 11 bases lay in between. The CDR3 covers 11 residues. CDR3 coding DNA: TGTGCCACCGGAGAGGTGGATACGCAGTATTTT. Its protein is CATGEVDTQYF.

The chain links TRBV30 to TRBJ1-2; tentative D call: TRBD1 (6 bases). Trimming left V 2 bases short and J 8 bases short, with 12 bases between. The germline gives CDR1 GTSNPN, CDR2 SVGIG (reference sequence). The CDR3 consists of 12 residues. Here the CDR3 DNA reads TGTGCCTGGAGTAGGGGGGGCTACGGCTACACCTTC. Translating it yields CAWSRGGYGYTF. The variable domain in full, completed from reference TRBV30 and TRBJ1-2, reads SQTIHQWPATLVQPVGSPLSLECTVEGTSNPNLYWYRQAAGRGLQLLFYSVGIGQISSEVPQNLSASRPQDRQFILSSKKLLLSDSGFYLCAWSRGGYGYTFGSGTRLTVV.